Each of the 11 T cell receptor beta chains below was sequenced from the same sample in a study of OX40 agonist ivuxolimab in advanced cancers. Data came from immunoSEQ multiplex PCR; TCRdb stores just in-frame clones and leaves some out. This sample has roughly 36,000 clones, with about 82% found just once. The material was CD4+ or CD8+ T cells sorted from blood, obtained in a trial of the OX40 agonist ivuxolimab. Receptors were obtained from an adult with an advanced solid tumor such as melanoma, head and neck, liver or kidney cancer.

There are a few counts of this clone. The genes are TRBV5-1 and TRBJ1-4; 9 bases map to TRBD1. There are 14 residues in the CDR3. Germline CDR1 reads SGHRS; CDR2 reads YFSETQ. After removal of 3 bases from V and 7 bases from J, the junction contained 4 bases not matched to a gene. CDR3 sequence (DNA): TGCGCCAGCAGCTCGGGACAGGGCGGTGAAAAACTGTTTTTT. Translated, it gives CASSSGQGGEKLFF.

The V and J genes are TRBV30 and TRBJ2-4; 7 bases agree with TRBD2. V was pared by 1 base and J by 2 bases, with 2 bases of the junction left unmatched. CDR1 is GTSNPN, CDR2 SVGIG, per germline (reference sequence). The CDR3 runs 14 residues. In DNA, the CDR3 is TGTGCCTGGAGTGGGGGGGGAACCAAAAACATTCAGTACTTC. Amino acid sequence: CAWSGGGTKNIQYF.

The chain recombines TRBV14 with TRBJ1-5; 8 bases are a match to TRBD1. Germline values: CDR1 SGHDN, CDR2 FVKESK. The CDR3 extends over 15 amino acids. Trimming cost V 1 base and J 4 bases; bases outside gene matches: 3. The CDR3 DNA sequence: TGTGCCAGCAGCCAAGGCGGGACAGGTAATCAGCCCCAGCATTTT. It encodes CASSQGGTGNQPQHF.

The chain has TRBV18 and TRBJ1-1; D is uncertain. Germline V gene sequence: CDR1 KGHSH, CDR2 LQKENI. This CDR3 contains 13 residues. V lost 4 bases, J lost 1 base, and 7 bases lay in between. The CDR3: CASSRSENTEAFF. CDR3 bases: TGTGCCAGCTCACGGTCGGAGAACACTGAAGCTTTCTTT.

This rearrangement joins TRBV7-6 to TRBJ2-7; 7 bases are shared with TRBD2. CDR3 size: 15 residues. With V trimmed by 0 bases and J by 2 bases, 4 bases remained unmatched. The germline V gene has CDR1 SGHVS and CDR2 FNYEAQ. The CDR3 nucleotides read TGTGCCAGCAGCTTAGCGGCAGCGGGGACCTACGAGCAGTACTTC. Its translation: CASSLAAAGTYEQYF.

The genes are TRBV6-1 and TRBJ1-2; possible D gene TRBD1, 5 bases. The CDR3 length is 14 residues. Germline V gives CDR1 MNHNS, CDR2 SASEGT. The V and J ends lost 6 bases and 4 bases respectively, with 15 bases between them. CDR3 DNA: TGTGCCAGCAGCCCCCCAACAGGCTCCTATGGCTACACCTTC. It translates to CASSPPTGSYGYTF.

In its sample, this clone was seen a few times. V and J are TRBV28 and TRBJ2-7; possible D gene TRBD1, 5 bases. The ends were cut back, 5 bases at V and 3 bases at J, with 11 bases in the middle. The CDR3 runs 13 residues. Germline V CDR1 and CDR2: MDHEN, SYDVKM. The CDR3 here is CASSPQVFYEQYF. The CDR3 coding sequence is TGTGCCAGCAGTCCACAGGTGTTCTACGAGCAGTACTTC.

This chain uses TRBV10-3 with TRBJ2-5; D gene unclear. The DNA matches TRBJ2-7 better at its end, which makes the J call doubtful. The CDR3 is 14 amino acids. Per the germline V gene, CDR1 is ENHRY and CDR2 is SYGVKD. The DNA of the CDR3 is TGTGCCATCAGTGGGGCACCCAGCTCCTACGAGCAGTACTTC. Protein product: CAISGAPSSYEQYF.

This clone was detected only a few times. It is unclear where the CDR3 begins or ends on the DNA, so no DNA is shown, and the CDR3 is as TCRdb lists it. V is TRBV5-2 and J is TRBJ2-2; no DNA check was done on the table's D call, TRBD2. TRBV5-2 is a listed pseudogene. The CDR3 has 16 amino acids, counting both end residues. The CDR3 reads CASSLVAGGNTGELFF.

The CDR3 reads CASSPTGKDSPLHF. CDR3 DNA sequence: TGTGCCAGCTCACCCACAGGGAAGGATTCACCCCTCCACTTT. The V and J genes are TRBV18 and TRBJ1-6; a possible D gene is TRBD1 (6 bases). Germline V lookup: CDR1 KGHSH, CDR2 LQKENI. The CDR3 extends over 14 amino acids. V shed 3 bases and J shed 8 bases, with 11 bases lying between them.

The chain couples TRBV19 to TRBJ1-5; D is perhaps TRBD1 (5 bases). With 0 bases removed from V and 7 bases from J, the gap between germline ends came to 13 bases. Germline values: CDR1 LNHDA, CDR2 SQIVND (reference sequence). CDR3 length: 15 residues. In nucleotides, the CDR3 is TGTGCCAGTAGTATAGATCTGCAGGGTCGCCAGCCCCAGCATTTT. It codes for CASSIDLQGRQPQHF.